The next 10 T cell receptor beta chains were all read from a single sample in a study of circulating CD8 cells and anti-PD-1 response in melanoma. Live CD3+CD8+TCRalphabeta+ cells were sorted into four subsets by PD-1 and/or TIGIT. The QIAseq Immune Repertoire TCR panel built the libraries from roughly 16 ng of total RNA. TCRdb analysed the reads with MiXCR anew, one entry per CDR3 protein. Here the sample spans around 450 distinct CDR3 sequences, approximately 9.1% being singletons. Sequenced material: CD8+ T cells from PBMCs, taken at baseline or after one month of anti-PD-1 therapy (not recorded which). Receptors originate from a human donor with melanoma.

This clonotype ranks as large. The chain joins TRBV7-2 to TRBJ2-1, with TRBD1 identical over 8 bases. The CDR3 totals 15 residues. Trimming at V came to 4 bases and at J to 4 bases, leaving 6 bases not matched to a gene. Germline CDR1 and CDR2: SGHTA and FQGNSA. The CDR3 sequence: CASSSRDRRYNEQFF. The CDR3, as DNA: TGTGCCAGCAGCTCCCGGGACAGGAGGTACAATGAGCAGTTCTTC.

The table lists this clonotype with a few counts. At one boundary the junction diverges from the germline segment, which might be a read error. The chain joins TRBV27 to TRBJ2-7; D is uncertain. CDR3 length: 14 amino acids. Germline V gene lookup returns CDR1 MNHEY and CDR2 SMNVEV (reference sequence). CDR3 in DNA: TGTGCCAGCAGTTTTGGCGTCAGCCCCTACGAGCGGTACTTC. This gives the protein CASSFGVSPYERYF.

By proportion, this clonotype is medium-sized (0.01 to 0.1%). The CDR3 is CSARWTGDTEAFF. The CDR3 DNA reads as TGCAGTGCTAGGTGGACAGGGGATACTGAAGCTTTCTTT. The V and J genes are TRBV20-1 and TRBJ1-1, with 9 bases matching TRBD1. The J segment lost 5 bases and the V segment lost 3 bases, leaving 4 bases of the junction unmatched. Germline loops: CDR1 DFQATT, CDR2 SNEGSKA (reference sequence). There are 13 residues in the CDR3.

This clonotype is medium-sized by share. This chain joins TRBV5-6 and TRBJ1-2; D might be TRBD1 (5 bases). Per the germline V gene, CDR1 is SGHDT and CDR2 is YYEEEE. The CDR3 extends over 13 amino acids. V lost 4 bases to trimming and J lost 6 bases, with 13 bases between them. For the CDR3, the DNA is TGTGCCAGCAGCGGAGGGACGGGGGATGGCTACACCTTC. Its translation: CASSGGTGDGYTF. Variable domain in full (rest from reference TRBV5-6 and TRBJ1-2): DAGVTQSPTHLIKTRGQQVTLRCSPKSGHDTVSWYQQALGQGPQFIFQYYEEEERQRGNFPDRFSGHQFPNYSSELNVNALLLGDSALYLCASSGGTGDGYTFGSGTRLTVV.

A note on this clonotype: Only one base separates this from a far larger clonotype, so it likely reflects a read error. The V gene is TRBV14, the J gene TRBJ2-7, with 8 bases aligning to TRBD2. The CDR3 length is 15 residues. V shed 6 bases, J shed 7 bases, and the junction held 14 bases outside the gene matches. CDR1 and CDR2 from the germline V gene are SGHDN and FVKESK. Written as DNA, the CDR3 is TGTGCCAGCAGTGACTCACTAGCGGAGAACAATGAGCAGTACTTC. As protein: CASSDSLAENNEQYF. Full variable domain (missing parts from reference TRBV14 and TRBJ2-7): EAGVTQFPSHSVIEKGQTVTLRCDPISGHDNLYWYRRVMGKEIKFLLHFVKESKQDESGMPNNRFLAERTGGTYSTLKVQPAELEDSGVYFCASSDSLAENNEQYFGPGTRLTVT.

This clonotype is large (0.1 to 1%) in the sample. The chain links TRBV29-1 to TRBJ2-7, with 10 nucleotides matching TRBD2. Germline-derived CDR1 and CDR2 are SQVTM and ANQGSEA. V dropped 3 bases and J dropped 0; count of bases not matched to a gene: 5. The length of the CDR3 is 15 residues. As DNA, the CDR3 is TGCAGCGTTGATCTCCTAGCGGGAGTCTCCTACGAGCAGTACTTC. Its protein is CSVDLLAGVSYEQYF.

In this sample, this clonotype is large. This sequence joins TRBV29-1 and TRBJ2-1; D gene ambiguous. Trimming removed 4 bases from V and 6 bases from J, with 13 bases in between. Germline CDR1 is SQVTM and CDR2 is ANQGSEA. CDR3 length equals 13 residues. The CDR3 here is CSVGRALRNEQFF. The CDR3 bases are TGCAGCGTTGGACGCGCGTTACGCAATGAGCAGTTCTTC.

This clonotype is large. This rearrangement joins TRBV19 to TRBJ1-2; 9 nucleotides line up with TRBD1. V dropped 5 bases and J dropped 6; count of bases not matched to a gene: 4. The CDR3 runs 13 residues. In germline, CDR1 is LNHDA, CDR2 SQIVND (reference sequence). The CDR3 nucleotides read TGTGCCAGTAGTGGCTACAGGGGGCATGGCTACACCTTC. Translation: CASSGYRGHGYTF.

This clonotype is termed medium-sized. V usage is TRBV27 and J usage is TRBJ2-1, with D perhaps assigned TRBD1 or TRBD2 (5 bases each). With 2 bases removed from V and 0 bases from J, the gap between germline ends came to 8 bases. Per germline, CDR1 MNHEY and CDR2 SMNVEV (reference sequence). This CDR3 is built from 15 residues. The CDR3 protein is CASSLGGYSYNEQFF. DNA of the CDR3: TGTGCCAGCAGTTTAGGGGGATACTCCTACAATGAGCAGTTCTTC.

CDR3 protein: CASSQEITGQAYEQYF. CDR3 nucleotide sequence: TGTGCCAGCAGCCAAGAAATAACAGGGCAAGCCTACGAGCAGTACTTC. The chain combines TRBV14 with TRBJ2-7, with TRBD1 as a possible D gene (6 bases). Germline-derived CDR1 and CDR2 are SGHDN and FVKESK. V shed 0 bases and J shed 2 bases, with 14 bases lying between them. The CDR3 extends over 16 amino acids.